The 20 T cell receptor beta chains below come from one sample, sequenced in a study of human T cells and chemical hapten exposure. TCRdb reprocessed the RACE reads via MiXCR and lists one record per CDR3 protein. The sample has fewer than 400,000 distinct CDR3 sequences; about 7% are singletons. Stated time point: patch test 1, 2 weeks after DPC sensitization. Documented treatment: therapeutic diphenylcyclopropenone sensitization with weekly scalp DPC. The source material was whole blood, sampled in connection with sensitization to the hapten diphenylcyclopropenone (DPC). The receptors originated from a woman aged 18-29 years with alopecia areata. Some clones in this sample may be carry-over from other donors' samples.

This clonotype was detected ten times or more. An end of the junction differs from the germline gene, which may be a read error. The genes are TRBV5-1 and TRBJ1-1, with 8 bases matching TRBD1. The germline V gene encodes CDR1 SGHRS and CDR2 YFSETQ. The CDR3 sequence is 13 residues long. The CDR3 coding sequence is TGTGCCAGCAGTACCACAGGGGGCACTGAAGCTTTCTTT. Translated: CASSTTGGTEAFF.

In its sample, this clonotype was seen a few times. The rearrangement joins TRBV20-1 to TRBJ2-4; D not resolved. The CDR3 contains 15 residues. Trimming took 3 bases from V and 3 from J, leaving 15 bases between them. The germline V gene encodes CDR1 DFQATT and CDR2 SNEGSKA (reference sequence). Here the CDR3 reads CSASLASKDKNIQYF. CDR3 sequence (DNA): TGCAGTGCTAGTCTGGCCTCAAAGGACAAAAACATTCAGTACTTC.

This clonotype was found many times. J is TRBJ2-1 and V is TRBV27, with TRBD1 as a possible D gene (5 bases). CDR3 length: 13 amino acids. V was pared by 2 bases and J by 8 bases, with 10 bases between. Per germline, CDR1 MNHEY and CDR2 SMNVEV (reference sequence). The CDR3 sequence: CASSLTFRDEQFF. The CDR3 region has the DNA TGTGCCAGCAGTTTAACGTTCAGGGATGAGCAGTTCTTC.

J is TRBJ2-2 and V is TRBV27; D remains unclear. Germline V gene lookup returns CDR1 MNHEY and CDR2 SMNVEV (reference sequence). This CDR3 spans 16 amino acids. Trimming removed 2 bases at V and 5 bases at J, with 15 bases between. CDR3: CASSLNLGRMTGELFF. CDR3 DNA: TGTGCCAGCAGTTTAAATCTAGGTAGAATGACCGGGGAGCTGTTTTTT.

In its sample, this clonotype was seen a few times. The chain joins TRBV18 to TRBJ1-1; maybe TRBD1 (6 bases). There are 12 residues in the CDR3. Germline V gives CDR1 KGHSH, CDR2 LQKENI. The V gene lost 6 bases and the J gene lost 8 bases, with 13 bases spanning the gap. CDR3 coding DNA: TGTGCCAGCTCGACCGGGACACCAGAAGCTTTCTTT. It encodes CASSTGTPEAFF.

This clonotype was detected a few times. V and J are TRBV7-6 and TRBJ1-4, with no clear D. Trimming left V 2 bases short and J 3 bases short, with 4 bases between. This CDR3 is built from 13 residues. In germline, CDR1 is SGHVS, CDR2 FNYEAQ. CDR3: CASSLLANEKLFF. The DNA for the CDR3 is TGTGCCAGCAGCTTACTAGCTAATGAAAAACTGTTTTTT.

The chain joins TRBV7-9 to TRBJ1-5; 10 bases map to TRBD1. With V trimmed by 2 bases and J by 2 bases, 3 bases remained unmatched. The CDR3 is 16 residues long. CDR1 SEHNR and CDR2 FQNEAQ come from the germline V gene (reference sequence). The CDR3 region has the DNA TGTGCCAGCAGCTTATACGGACAGGGGGGCAATCAGCCCCAGCATTTT. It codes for CASSLYGQGGNQPQHF. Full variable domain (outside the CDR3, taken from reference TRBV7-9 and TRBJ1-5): DTGVSQNPRHKITKRGQNVTFRCDPISEHNRLYWYRQTLGQGPEFLTYFQNEAQLEKSRLLSDRFSAERPKGSFSTLEIQRTEQGDSAMYLCASSLYGQGGNQPQHFGDGTRLSIL.

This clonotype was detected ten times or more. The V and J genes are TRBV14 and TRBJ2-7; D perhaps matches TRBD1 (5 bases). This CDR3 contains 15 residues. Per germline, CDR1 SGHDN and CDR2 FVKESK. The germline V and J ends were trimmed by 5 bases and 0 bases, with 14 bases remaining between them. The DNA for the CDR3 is TGTGCCAGCAGCGTGATCGGACAAAGCTCCTACGAGCAGTACTTC. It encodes CASSVIGQSSYEQYF.

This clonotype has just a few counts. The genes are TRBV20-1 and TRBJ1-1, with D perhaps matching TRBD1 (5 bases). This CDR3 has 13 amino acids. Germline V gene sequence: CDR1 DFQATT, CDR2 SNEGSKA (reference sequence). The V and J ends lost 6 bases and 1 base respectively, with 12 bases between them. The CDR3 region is CSAGGTANTEAFF. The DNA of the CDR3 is TGCAGTGCGGGGGGGACGGCGAACACTGAAGCTTTCTTT.

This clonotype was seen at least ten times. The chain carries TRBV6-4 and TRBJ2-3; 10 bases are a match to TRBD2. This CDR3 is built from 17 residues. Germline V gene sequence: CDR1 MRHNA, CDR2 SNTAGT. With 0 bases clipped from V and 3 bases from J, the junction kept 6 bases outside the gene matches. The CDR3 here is CASSDSFLAGETDTQYF. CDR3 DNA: TGTGCCAGCAGTGACTCGTTCCTAGCGGGGGAAACAGATACGCAGTATTTT.

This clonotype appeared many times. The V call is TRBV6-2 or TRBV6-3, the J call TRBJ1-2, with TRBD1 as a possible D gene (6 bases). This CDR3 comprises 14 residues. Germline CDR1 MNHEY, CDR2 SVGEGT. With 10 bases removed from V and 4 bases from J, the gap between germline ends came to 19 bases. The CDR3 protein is CATRNREWSYGYTF. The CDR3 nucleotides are TGTGCCACCCGTAACAGGGAATGGAGCTATGGCTACACCTTC.

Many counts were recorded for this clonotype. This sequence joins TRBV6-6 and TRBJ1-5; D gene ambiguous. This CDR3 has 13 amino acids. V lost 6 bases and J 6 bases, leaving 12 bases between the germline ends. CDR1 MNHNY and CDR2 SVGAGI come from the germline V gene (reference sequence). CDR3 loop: CASSPVVVQPQHF. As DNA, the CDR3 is TGTGCCAGCAGCCCAGTGGTTGTTCAGCCCCAGCATTTT.

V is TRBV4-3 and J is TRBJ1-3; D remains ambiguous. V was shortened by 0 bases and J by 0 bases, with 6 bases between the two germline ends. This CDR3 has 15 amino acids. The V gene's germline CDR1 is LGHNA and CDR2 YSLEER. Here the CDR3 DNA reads TGCGCCAGCAGCCAAGATAGATTCTCTGGAAACACCATATATTTT. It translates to CASSQDRFSGNTIYF.

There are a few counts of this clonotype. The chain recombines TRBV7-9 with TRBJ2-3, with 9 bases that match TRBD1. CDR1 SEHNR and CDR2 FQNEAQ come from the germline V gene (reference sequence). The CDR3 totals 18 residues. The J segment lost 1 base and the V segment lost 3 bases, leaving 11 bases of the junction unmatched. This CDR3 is CASSFLLWTGAGTDTQYF. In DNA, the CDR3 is TGTGCCAGCAGCTTTCTACTCTGGACAGGGGCCGGCACAGATACGCAGTATTTT.

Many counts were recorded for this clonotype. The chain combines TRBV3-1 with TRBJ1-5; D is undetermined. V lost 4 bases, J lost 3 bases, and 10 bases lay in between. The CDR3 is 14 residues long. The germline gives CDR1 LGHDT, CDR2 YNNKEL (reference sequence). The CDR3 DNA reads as TGTGCCAGCAGCCCCCCGGGAGTCAATCAGCCCCAGCATTTT. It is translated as CASSPPGVNQPQHF. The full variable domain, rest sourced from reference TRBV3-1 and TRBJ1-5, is DTAVSQTPKYLVTQMGNDKSIKCEQNLGHDTMYWYKQDSKKFLKIMFSYNNKELIINETVPNRFSPKSPDKAHLNLHINSLELGDSAVYFCASSPPGVNQPQHFGDGTRLSIL.

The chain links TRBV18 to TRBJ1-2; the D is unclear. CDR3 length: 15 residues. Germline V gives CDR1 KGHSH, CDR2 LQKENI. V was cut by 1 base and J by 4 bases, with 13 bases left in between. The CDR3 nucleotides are TGTGCCAGCTCACCACGCGGGAGTATGAGCTATGGCTACACCTTC. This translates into CASSPRGSMSYGYTF. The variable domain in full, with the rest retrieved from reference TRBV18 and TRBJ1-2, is NAGVMQNPRHLVRRRGQEARLRCSPMKGHSHVYWYRQLPEEGLKFMVYLQKENIIDESGMPKERFSAEFPKEGPSILRIQQVVRGDSAAYFCASSPRGSMSYGYTFGSGTRLTVV.

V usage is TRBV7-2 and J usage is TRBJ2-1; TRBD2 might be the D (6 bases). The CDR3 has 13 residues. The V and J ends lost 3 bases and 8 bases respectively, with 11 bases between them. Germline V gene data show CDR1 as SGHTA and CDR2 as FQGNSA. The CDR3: CASSFGSGDEQFF. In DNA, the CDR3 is TGTGCCAGCAGCTTCGGTAGCGGCGATGAGCAGTTCTTC.

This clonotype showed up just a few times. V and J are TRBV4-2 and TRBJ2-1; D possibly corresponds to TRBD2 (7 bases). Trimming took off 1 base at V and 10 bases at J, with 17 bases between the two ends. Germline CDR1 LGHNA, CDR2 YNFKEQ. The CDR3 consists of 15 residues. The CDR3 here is CASSQGGGPWGEQFF. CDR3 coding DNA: TGTGCCAGCAGCCAAGGGGGGGGCCCTTGGGGAGAGCAGTTCTTC.

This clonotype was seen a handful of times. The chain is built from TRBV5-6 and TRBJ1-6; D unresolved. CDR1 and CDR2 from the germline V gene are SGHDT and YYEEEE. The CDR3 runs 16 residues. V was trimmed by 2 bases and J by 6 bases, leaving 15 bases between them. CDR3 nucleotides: TGTGCCAGCAGCTTTGAGACGGGAACCCCTAATTCACCCCTCCACTTT. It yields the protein CASSFETGTPNSPLHF.

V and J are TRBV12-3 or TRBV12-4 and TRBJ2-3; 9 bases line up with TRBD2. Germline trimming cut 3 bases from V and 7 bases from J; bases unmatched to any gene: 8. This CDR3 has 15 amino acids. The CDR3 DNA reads TGTGCCAGCAGTTTTTGGCGGGGGGGCCCGAATACGCAGTATTTT. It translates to CASSFWRGGPNTQYF.